This TCR beta chain was obtained from a study of shared clonotypes between healthy human individuals. The CDR3 extends over 17 amino acids. The germline gives CDR1 LNHDA, CDR2 SQIVND (reference sequence). Trimming removed 3 bases from V and 4 bases from J, with 16 bases in between. In the study's own analysis: From ImmunoSEQ came sequences covering only the junction and carrying no quality scores, so filtering differed. Data came from immunoSEQ multiplex PCR; TCRdb stores just in-frame clones and leaves some out. The DNA was the basis for D and trimming; V, J and clone size are from that table. The sample holds hundreds of thousands of clones, 70% to 80% seen once.

This TCR came from a woman aged 40 to 50 in good health. Some clones in this sample may be carry-over from other donors' samples. The chain has TRBV19 and TRBJ2-6; unclear D gene. The sequenced material came from PBMCs. CDR3 protein: CASSMWEHSAGANVLTF. In DNA form, the CDR3 reads TGTGCCAGTAGTATGTGGGAACACTCGGCCGGGGCCAACGTCCTGACTTTC.